The clone carrying this T cell receptor beta chain was picked up a small number of times. TCRdb recomputed calls from the RT-PCR reads with MiXCR, one row per CDR3 protein. The sample lists about 680,000 distinct CDR3 sequences; more than 13% were seen once. This TCR was recovered from a female donor in good health, serving as a healthy control. Sequences were obtained from memory CD4+ T cells from blood.

CDR3 nucleotides: TGTGCCAGCACCGACGACAGGGGCAACAATCAGCCCCAGCATTTT. It yields the protein CASTDDRGNNQPQHF. J is TRBJ1-5 and V is TRBV7-8, with 8 positions matching TRBD1. CDR3 length equals 15 residues. Germline CDR1 is SGHVS and CDR2 is FQNEAQ. V gave up 7 bases and J gave up 3 bases; unmatched junction bases: 8.